Below, one T cell receptor beta chain is given with its context. This receptor's antigen is unknown. Nothing much larger sits one base from this clone, and base qualities are not available. Its CDR3 holds 16 amino acids, cysteine through phenylalanine. Only the CDR3 DNA is retained, 48 bases long and in frame from the first base. From the germline V gene (reference sequence), CDR1 is LNHDA and CDR2 is SQIVND. Cut back by 3 bases and 1 base, the V and J ends lie 13 bases apart. Collaborating institutions collected whole blood in K2EDTA tubes following their own protocols. For TCRbeta analysis, collaborators shipped samples as frozen whole blood, isolated PBMCs, or DNA extracted from either of those sample types. The source of the sample is a study of blood T cell repertoires in COVID-19 (TCRdb year 2020). Background on the whole study: Samples from collaborators originated in the United States, Italy and Spain and spanned both the acute and convalescent phases of COVID-19. The material from the prospective study consisted of cDNA or gDNA derived from T cells, B-cell-depleted T cells, or PBMCs. Subjects who had been exposed to COVID-19, were actively infected with it, or had recovered from it provided the deeply sampled blood TCRbeta repertoires that made up the dataset. The repertoires were made available in a free public database intended to serve as a resource for research on the immune response to SARS-CoV-2. Samples came from the ongoing ImmuneRACE study (first 160 participants) plus 1,254 subjects from 6 global collaborators. Sample metadata almost always included a de-identified subject ID, COVID-19 status, age in years and sex. HLA class I and class II types, where available, came from metadata supplied by the sample provider rather than from assay-based typing.

TCRbeta CDR3 regions were amplified from genomic DNA using the immunoSEQ Assay, a bias-controlled multiplex PCR. Processing in the source paper ran as follows. Within the assay, amplification of reference gene primers was used to estimate how many nucleated cells each sample contained. To quantify the absolute abundance of each unique TCRbeta CDR3 rearrangement, sequence reads were collapsed and filtered. For each sample, productive Simpson clonality was calculated as the square root of Simpson's diversity index over productive rearrangements. In its TCRdb copy, this immuneACCESS table keeps in-frame sequences only and misses some clones. Where compared with another copy, unresolved V genes explain less than half of these, and the others have no known cause. D and trimming were read from the DNA, whereas the V and J calls and clone size are those reported in that table. The sample contains 55,000 to 70,000 clones, approximately 89% of them found a single time. The biggest ten clones account for around 6.6% of the sample.

Points the paper makes about the study in general: Clinical and demographic metadata were provided uncurated, with the amount varying by source and participant.

The sequence came from a man in his fifties or sixties with acute or convalescent COVID-19. The sample taken for sequencing was peripheral blood. The chain links TRBV19 with TRBJ1-5; 6 matching bases give a weak D call of TRBD1. The CDR3 region: CASSIGTGISNQPQHF. Here is the DNA: TGTGCCAGTAGTATTGGTACAGGGATAAGCAATCAGCCCCAGCATTTT.